This T cell receptor beta chain is from a study of blood T cell repertoires in COVID-19 (dated by TCRdb to 2020 to 2022). For the wider study: Samples from collaborators originated in the United States, Italy and Spain and spanned both the acute and convalescent phases of COVID-19. The repertoires were released in a freely available public database meant as a resource for research on the immune response to SARS-CoV-2. Samples came from the ongoing ImmuneRACE study (first 160 participants) plus 1,254 subjects from 6 global collaborators. Where HLA class I and class II types were available, the types were taken from metadata supplied by the sample provider, not from assay-based typing. The material from the prospective study consisted of cDNA or gDNA derived from T cells, B-cell-depleted T cells, or PBMCs. Subjects who had been exposed to COVID-19, were actively infected with it, or had recovered from it provided the deeply sampled blood TCRbeta repertoires that made up the dataset. Nearly every sample came with metadata listing a de-identified subject ID, COVID-19 status, age in years and sex. The research as a whole found: The quantity of clinical and demographic metadata differed by source and by participant and was supplied without curation.

The CDR3 holds 15 amino acids from the cysteine to the phenylalanine. Only the CDR3 portion is preserved as DNA: 45 bases, with reading frame beginning at the first base. CDR1 SGHRS and CDR2 YFSETQ are derived from the germline V gene. Compared with germline, V lacks 3 bases and J lacks 7 bases; bases without a gene match: 2. Regarding this clone: The target of this receptor is not known. No much larger clone is present one base from it, and per-base qualities are unavailable.

TCRbeta CDR3 regions were amplified from genomic DNA using the immunoSEQ Assay, a bias-controlled multiplex PCR. In the authors' own workflow: Within the assay, amplification of reference gene primers was used to estimate how many nucleated cells each sample contained. To quantify the absolute abundance of each unique TCRbeta CDR3 rearrangement, sequence reads were collapsed and filtered. For each sample, productive Simpson clonality was calculated as the square root of Simpson's diversity index over productive rearrangements. As stored in TCRdb, this immuneACCESS dataset retains in-frame rearrangements with V and J assigned. A fraction of the clones does not appear; measured against another copy, unresolved V genes explain less than half of the discrepancy, and the remainder lacks a known reason. The V and J calls and the clone size are those of that table, but D and trimming were determined from the DNA. The sample table holds about 190,000 clones, of which roughly 80% were seen once. The ten largest clones capture around 6.1% of the sample.

Whole blood was collected in K2EDTA tubes by collaborating institutions according to the institutions' own protocols. For TCRbeta analysis, collaborators shipped samples in one of three forms: frozen whole blood, isolated PBMCs, or DNA extracted from either of those sample types. The sequenced sample consisted of peripheral blood. This sequence was found in a woman in her thirties or forties with acute or convalescent COVID-19. Rearrangement joined TRBV5-1 to TRBJ2-1; TRBD2 fits 15 bases in the junction. Here the CDR3 is given as CASSSGLAGGNEQFF. The nucleotide sequence reads as follows: TGCGCCAGCAGCTCCGGACTAGCGGGAGGGAATGAGCAGTTCTTC.